One sample yielded the 22 T cell receptor beta chains listed below, sequenced in a study of CD8+ T cells in alopecia areata. Sequencing templates came from extracted RNA that was reverse transcribed into cDNA. Profiled with immunoSEQ multiplex PCR; TCRdb holds only in-frame clones, not every one. Of about 190,000 clones in the sample, approximately 67% were seen once. Treatment described: oral pan-JAK inhibitor, 5-10 mg twice daily. Sequences were derived from CD4+ T cells sorted from blood, sampled around week 50, from a patient treated with tofacitinib. The receptors derive from a human donor with alopecia areata.

The chain has TRBV5-1 and TRBJ2-4; weak D call: TRBD2 (5 bases). V gave up 0 bases and J gave up 5 bases, with 9 bases separating them. The CDR3 consists of 14 residues. In germline, CDR1 is SGHRS, CDR2 YFSETQ. As DNA, the CDR3 is TGCGCCAGCAGCTTGGCGGGGTTACAAAACATTCAGTACTTC. Residues: CASSLAGLQNIQYF.

The chain is built from TRBV2 and TRBJ2-2; D is unclear. This CDR3 has 14 residues. The V gene lost 7 bases and the J gene lost 0 bases, with 9 bases spanning the gap. CDR1 SNHLY and CDR2 FYNNEI come from the germline V gene. Here the CDR3 reads CASIPFANTGELFF. The CDR3 DNA reads as TGTGCCAGCATCCCTTTCGCGAACACCGGGGAGCTGTTTTTT.

The rearrangement links TRBV18 to TRBJ1-4; D might be TRBD1 (5 bases). Germline CDR1 KGHSH, CDR2 LQKENI. V was shortened by 4 bases and J by 3 bases, with 12 bases between the two germline ends. CDR3 length: 15 amino acids. CDR3 nucleotides: TGTGCCAGCTCACTCGATACAGGTTCTAATGAAAAACTGTTTTTT. It yields the protein CASSLDTGSNEKLFF.

This clone was observed a few times. The chain is built from TRBV29-1 and TRBJ2-7; 8 bases line up with TRBD1. Trimming took 7 bases from V and 4 from J; bases not matched to a gene: 3. The germline CDR1 and CDR2 sequences are SQVTM and ANQGSEA. CDR3 size: 11 residues. The CDR3 loop is CSAQGGYEQYF. CDR3 coding DNA: TGCAGCGCACAGGGGGGATACGAGCAGTACTTC.

The CDR3 reads CSATRAIADTQYF. The DNA of the CDR3 is TGCAGCGCCACTAGAGCGATCGCAGATACGCAGTATTTT. This chain uses TRBV29-1 with TRBJ2-3; D is possibly TRBD2 (5 bases). Germline-derived CDR1 and CDR2 are SQVTM and ANQGSEA. This CDR3 is built from 13 residues. V gave up 7 bases and J gave up 4 bases, with 15 bases separating them.

The genes are TRBV2 and TRBJ1-1; D is ambiguous. This CDR3 is 12 amino acids long. Germline V CDR1 and CDR2: SNHLY, FYNNEI. V lost 2 bases and J lost 7, with 8 bases in between. The CDR3 coding sequence is TGTGCCAGCAGTGAATTTGGGGATGAAGCTTTCTTT. Translated: CASSEFGDEAFF.

The rearrangement links TRBV27 to TRBJ1-5; 8 bases align to TRBD1. V lost 6 bases, J lost 7 bases, and 11 bases stayed unmatched. Germline loops: CDR1 MNHEY, CDR2 SMNVEV (reference sequence). The CDR3 sequence is 15 residues long. The CDR3 reads CASSIRMTGDQPQHF. DNA of the CDR3: TGTGCCAGCAGCATACGTATGACAGGGGACCAGCCCCAGCATTTT.

V is TRBV10-3 and J is TRBJ1-1; 7 nucleotides line up with TRBD1. V lost 4 bases and J lost 0; bases outside the gene matches: 5. CDR1 and CDR2 from the germline V gene are ENHRY and SYGVKD. The CDR3 spans 15 residues. DNA for the CDR3: TGTGCCATCAGTGGGACAGGAGGGATGAACACTGAAGCTTTCTTT. Amino acid sequence: CAISGTGGMNTEAFF.

The genes are TRBV7-2 and TRBJ2-7, with D possibly being TRBD2 (5 bases). The V gene's germline CDR1 is SGHTA and CDR2 FQGNSA. V was shortened by 5 bases and J by 6 bases, with 11 bases between the two germline ends. There are 12 residues in the CDR3. CDR3 sequence reads: CASSRTRTEQYF. CDR3 coding DNA: TGTGCCAGCAGCAGAACTAGGACCGAGCAGTACTTC. Using reference TRBV7-2 and TRBJ2-7 for the parts outside the CDR3, the full variable domain is GAGVSQSPSNKVTEKGKDVELRCDPISGHTALYWYRQSLGQGLEFLIYFQGNSAPDKSGLPSDRFSAERTGGSVSTLTIQRTQQEDSAVYLCASSRTRTEQYFGPGTRLTVT.

The V gene is TRBV7-2, the J gene TRBJ2-2; 8 positions agree with TRBD1. CDR1 SGHTA and CDR2 FQGNSA come from the germline V gene. With V trimmed by 2 bases and J by 6 bases, 5 bases remained unmatched. The CDR3 totals 15 residues. The CDR3 protein is CASSLQTGEAGELFF. For the CDR3, the DNA is TGTGCCAGCAGCTTACAGACAGGGGAGGCCGGGGAGCTGTTTTTT.

The rearrangement joins TRBV9 to TRBJ2-3, with 7 bases aligning to TRBD1. CDR1 is SGDLS, CDR2 YYNGEE, per germline. V was clipped by 0 bases and J by 7 bases; unmatched bases: 5. This CDR3 contains 14 residues. The CDR3 sequence is CASSVAQGENTQYF. CDR3 nucleotide sequence: TGTGCCAGCAGCGTAGCTCAGGGGGAAAATACGCAGTATTTT.

This chain links TRBV11-2 with TRBJ1-1; D not certain. There are 13 residues in the CDR3. Per germline, CDR1 SGHAT and CDR2 FQNNGV. The germline V and J ends were trimmed by 3 bases and 0 bases, with 5 bases remaining between them. The CDR3: CASSFKVNTEAFF. CDR3 nucleotide sequence: TGTGCCAGCAGCTTCAAGGTGAACACTGAAGCTTTCTTT.

Note on this clone: Compared with germline, one end of the junction differs, possibly owing to a read error. This chain joins TRBV6-1 and TRBJ2-1; no firm D call. CDR3 length: 11 amino acids. From germline, CDR1 is MNHNS and CDR2 SASEGT. CDR3 protein: CASSEPVQRVF. CDR3 coding DNA: TGTGCCAGCAGTGAACCGGTTCAAAGGGTCTTC.

V gene TRBV15 combines with J gene TRBJ1-2, with 10 bases matching TRBD1. CDR3 size: 15 residues. The V gene's germline CDR1 is LNHNV and CDR2 YYDKDF (reference sequence). Germline trimming cut 0 bases from V and 5 bases from J; bases unmatched to any gene: 3. The CDR3 bases are TGTGCCACCAGCAGAGATTGGGGACAGGGGTATGGCTACACCTTC. Amino acids: CATSRDWGQGYGYTF. The entire variable domain, with the rest obtained from reference TRBV15 and TRBJ1-2, is as follows: DAMVIQNPRYQVTQFGKPVTLSCSQTLNHNVMYWYQQKSSQAPKLLFHYYDKDFNNEADTPDNFQSRRPNTSFCFLDIRSPGLGDTAMYLCATSRDWGQGYGYTFGSGTRLTVV.

This clone was seen more than once but under ten times. The rearrangement links TRBV30 to TRBJ2-1, with D possibly being TRBD1 (6 bases). This CDR3 contains 14 residues. Trimming stripped 5 bases from V and 4 bases from J, with 15 bases between. CDR1 and CDR2 from the germline V gene are GTSNPN and SVGIG (reference sequence). CDR3 DNA: TGTGCCTGGTCCGGGACACAGTTTTACAATGAGCAGTTCTTC. Protein product: CAWSGTQFYNEQFF.

The chain combines TRBV5-1 with TRBJ2-1; maybe TRBD2 (5 bases). V was trimmed by 3 bases and J by 9 bases, leaving 7 bases between them. Germline CDR1 reads SGHRS; CDR2 reads YFSETQ. The CDR3 runs to 11 residues. CDR3: CASSYRGEQFF. CDR3 sequence (DNA): TGCGCCAGCAGCTACCGGGGTGAGCAGTTCTTC.

The rearrangement joins TRBV29-1 to TRBJ2-1; the match to TRBD1 covers 9 bases. The CDR3 has 13 amino acids. Trimming took 7 bases from V and 5 from J; bases not matched to a gene: 6. CDR1 and CDR2 (germline): SQVTM, ANQGSEA. The CDR3 loop is CSAGTGFNNEQFF. CDR3 sequence (DNA): TGCAGCGCCGGGACAGGGTTCAACAATGAGCAGTTCTTC.

The chain is built from TRBV5-6 and TRBJ1-1, with TRBD1 matching over 8 bases. The CDR3 loop spans 14 amino acids. The germline gives CDR1 SGHDT, CDR2 YYEEEE. The V gene end was trimmed by 4 bases and the J gene end by 7 bases; junction bases not matched to a gene: 9. The CDR3 DNA reads as TGTGCCAGCAGCACCGGACAGGGATTGAGTGAAGCTTTCTTT. Translation gives CASSTGQGLSEAFF.

The V gene is TRBV7-2, the J gene TRBJ2-7, with 10 bases aligning to TRBD2. The CDR3 spans 15 residues. Germline V gene data show CDR1 as SGHTA and CDR2 as FQGNSA. The junction had 3 bases not matched to a gene; V was cut back by 2 bases and J by 2 bases. For the CDR3, the DNA is TGTGCCAGCAGCTTAACTAGCGGGGTGGCCTACGAGCAGTACTTC. This translates into CASSLTSGVAYEQYF. Using reference TRBV7-2 and TRBJ2-7 for the parts outside the CDR3, the full variable domain is GAGVSQSPSNKVTEKGKDVELRCDPISGHTALYWYRQSLGQGLEFLIYFQGNSAPDKSGLPSDRFSAERTGGSVSTLTIQRTQQEDSAVYLCASSLTSGVAYEQYFGPGTRLTVT.

This chain links TRBV29-1 with TRBJ2-7, with 9 bases that match TRBD2. The last part of the DNA fits TRBJ2-5 better; the J call may be wrong. The CDR3 length is 14 residues. The V gene's germline CDR1 is SQVTM and CDR2 ANQGSEA. The DNA for the CDR3 is TGCAGCGTCCACTTAGCGGGGGTACAAGAGACCCAGTACTTC. It is translated as CSVHLAGVQETQYF.

This clone was counted between two and nine times. This chain connects TRBV5-1 to TRBJ2-5; maybe TRBD2 (7 bases). Germline V gives CDR1 SGHRS, CDR2 YFSETQ. The V end lost 4 bases, the J end lost 5 bases, and 18 bases lay between the germline ends. The CDR3 contains 15 residues. CDR3 sequence: CASSLLGGGRETQYF. CDR3 in DNA: TGCGCCAGCAGCCTTCTCGGCGGGGGCCGGGAGACCCAGTACTTC.

The chain links TRBV19 to TRBJ2-5; perhaps TRBD1 as D (6 bases). The germline V and J ends were trimmed by 4 bases and 5 bases, with 11 bases remaining between them. CDR1 is LNHDA, CDR2 SQIVND, per germline (reference sequence). The CDR3 is 13 amino acids. CDR3 in amino acids: CASSKGVAETQYF. DNA for the CDR3: TGTGCCAGTAGTAAGGGGGTAGCGGAGACCCAGTACTTC. Combining the CDR3 with reference TRBV19 and TRBJ2-5 gives the whole variable domain DGGITQSPKYLFRKEGQNVTLSCEQNLNHDAMYWYRQDPGQGLRLIYYSQIVNDFQKGDIAEGYSVSREKKESFPLTVTSAQKNPTAFYLCASSKGVAETQYFGPGTRLLVL.